These 5 T cell receptor beta chains came from one sample sequenced in a study of tumor and adjacent non-tumor tissue in lung cancer (dated by TCRdb to the late 2010s). Libraries came from multiplex PCR. Sequencing was carried out with an Illumina HiSeq 2500. TCRbeta libraries were constructed through three rounds of nested PCR with primers (Table S4) according to protocols adapted from ARM-PCR. TCRdb passed the public sequencing reads through fastp at Q25 and MiXCR, retaining productive beta sequences. Merged by CDR3 protein, the rows form single entries marked with the most common genes and DNA. In all, the sample holds some 100,000 distinct CDR3 sequences, and over 55% of those were seen once. The ten largest clones represent about 19% of the sample. Bulk unsorted tissue served as the source for RNA extraction, and RNA quality was assessed using a NanoDrop ND-1000 and an Agilent 2100. The normal lung samples consisted of distant non-tumor tissue collected more than 3 cm from the tumor edge.

Material: distant non-tumor lung tissue. All receptors come from a man aged 25-45 years with non-small cell lung cancer.

Ten or more counts support this clonotype. CDR3 loop: CASSTSRQDTQYF. CDR3 sequence (DNA): TGTGCCAGCAGTACCTCACGACAAGATACGCAGTATTTT. V usage is TRBV6-5 and J usage is TRBJ2-3; D is unresolved. Germline CDR1 and CDR2: MNHEY and SVGAGI. The CDR3 extends over 13 amino acids. The V gene lost 5 bases and the J gene lost 5 bases, with 11 bases spanning the gap.

With respect to this clonotype: The junction and the germline gene differ at one end; a read error may be behind it. This rearrangement joins TRBV11-1 to TRBJ2-1, with D possibly TRBD1 on 5 matching bases. Germline loops: CDR1 SGHAT, CDR2 FQDESV (reference sequence). This CDR3 contains 13 residues. The CDR3 region has the DNA TGTGCCAGCAACCTAGGGGCTGCCAATGAACAGTTCTTC. It encodes CASNLGAANEQFF. Combining the CDR3 with reference TRBV11-1 and TRBJ2-1 gives the whole variable domain EAEVAQSPRYKITEKSQAVAFWCDPISGHATLYWYRQILGQGPELLVQFQDESVVDDSQLPKDRFSAERLKGVDSTLKIQPAELGDSAMYLCASNLGAANEQFFGPGTRLTVL.

Regarding this clonotype: Mismatch with germline at one junction end may stem from a read error. J is TRBJ2-1 and V is TRBV11-2, with 10 bases identical to TRBD2. Per germline, CDR1 SGHAT and CDR2 FQNNGV. The CDR3 has 14 residues. Here the CDR3 DNA reads TGTACCAGCAGCGGGGGGGCGGGAGTCAATGGGCAGCTCTTC. Translation gives CTSSGGAGVNGQLF.

Turning to this clonotype: This may arise from a read error, as a much more abundant clone is one base away. The CDR3 reads CANSQFETQYF. For the CDR3, the DNA is TGTGCCAACAGCCAATTCGAGACCCAGTACTTC. The chain employs TRBV14 and TRBJ2-5; D unresolved. Germline loops: CDR1 SGHDN, CDR2 FVKESK. The CDR3 extends over 11 amino acids.

There are a few counts of this clonotype. The conserved final phenylalanine or tryptophan is absent from the CDR3, which likely points to a read error. The genes are TRBV5-1 and TRBJ1-1; maybe TRBD1 (6 bases). V was pared by 4 bases and J by 2 bases, with 18 bases between. The CDR3 length is 16 residues. From germline, CDR1 is SGHRS and CDR2 YFSETQ. DNA for the CDR3: TGCGCCAGCAGCCGGGTGGGAGGGGGGAAAAACACTGAAGCTTTCTCT. This encodes CASSRVGGGKNTEAFS.